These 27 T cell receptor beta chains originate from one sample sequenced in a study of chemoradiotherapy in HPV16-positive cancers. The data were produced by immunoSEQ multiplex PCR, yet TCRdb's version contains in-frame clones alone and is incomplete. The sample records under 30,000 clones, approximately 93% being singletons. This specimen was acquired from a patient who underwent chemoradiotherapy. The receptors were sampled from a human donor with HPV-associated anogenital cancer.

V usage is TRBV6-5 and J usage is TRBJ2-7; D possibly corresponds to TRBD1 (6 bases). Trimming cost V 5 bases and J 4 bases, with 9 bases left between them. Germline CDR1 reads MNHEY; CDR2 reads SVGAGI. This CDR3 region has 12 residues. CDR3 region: CASSDTGYEQYF. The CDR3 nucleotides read TGTGCCAGCAGTGATACAGGGTACGAGCAGTACTTC.

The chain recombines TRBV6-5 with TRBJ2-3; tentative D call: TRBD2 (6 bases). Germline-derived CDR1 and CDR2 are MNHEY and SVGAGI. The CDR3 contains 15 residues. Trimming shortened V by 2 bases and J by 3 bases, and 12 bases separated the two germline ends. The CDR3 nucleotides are TGTGCCAGCAGTTACGCGGGACCGAGGACAGATACGCAGTATTTT. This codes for CASSYAGPRTDTQYF.

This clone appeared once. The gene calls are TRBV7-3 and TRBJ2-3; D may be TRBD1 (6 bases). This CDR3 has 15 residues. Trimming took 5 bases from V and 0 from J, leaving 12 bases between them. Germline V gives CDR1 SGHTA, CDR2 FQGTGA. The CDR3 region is CASSPGAYSTDTQYF. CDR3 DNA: TGTGCCAGCAGCCCAGGGGCCTACAGCACAGATACGCAGTATTTT.

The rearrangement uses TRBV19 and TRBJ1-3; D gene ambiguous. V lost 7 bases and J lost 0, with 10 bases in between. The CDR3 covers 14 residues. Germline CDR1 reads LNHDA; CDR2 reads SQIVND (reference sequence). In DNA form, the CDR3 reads TGTGCCAGTACCTCCACCAGCTCTGGAAACACCATATATTTT. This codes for CASTSTSSGNTIYF.

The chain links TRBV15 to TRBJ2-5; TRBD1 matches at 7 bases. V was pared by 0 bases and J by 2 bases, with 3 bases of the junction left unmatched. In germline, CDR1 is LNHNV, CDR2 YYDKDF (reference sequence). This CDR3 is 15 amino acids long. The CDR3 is CATSRDGRGQETQYF. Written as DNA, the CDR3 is TGTGCCACCAGCAGAGACGGCAGGGGGCAAGAGACCCAGTACTTC. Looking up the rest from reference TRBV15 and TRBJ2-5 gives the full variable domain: DAMVIQNPRYQVTQFGKPVTLSCSQTLNHNVMYWYQQKSSQAPKLLFHYYDKDFNNEADTPDNFQSRRPNTSFCFLDIRSPGLGDTAMYLCATSRDGRGQETQYFGPGTRLLVL.

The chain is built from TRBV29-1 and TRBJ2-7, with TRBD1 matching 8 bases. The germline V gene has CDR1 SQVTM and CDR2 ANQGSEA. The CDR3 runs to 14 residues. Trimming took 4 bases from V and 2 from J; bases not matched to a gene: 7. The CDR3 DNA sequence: TGCAGCGTTGCTGGAGGACAGGGAACCTACGAGCAGTACTTC. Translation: CSVAGGQGTYEQYF.

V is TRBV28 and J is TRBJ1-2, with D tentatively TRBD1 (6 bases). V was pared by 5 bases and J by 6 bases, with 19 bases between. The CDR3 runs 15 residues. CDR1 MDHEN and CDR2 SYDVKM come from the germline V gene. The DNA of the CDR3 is TGTGCCAGCAGTCTCCCGGGGCGACAGGCCCATGGCTACACCTTC. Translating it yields CASSLPGRQAHGYTF.

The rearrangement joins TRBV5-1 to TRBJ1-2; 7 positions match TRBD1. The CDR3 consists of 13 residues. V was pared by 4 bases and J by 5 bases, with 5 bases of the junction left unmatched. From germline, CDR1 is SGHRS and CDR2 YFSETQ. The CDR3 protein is CASSRGQVYGYTF. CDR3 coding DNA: TGCGCCAGCAGCAGGGGGCAGGTTTATGGCTACACCTTC. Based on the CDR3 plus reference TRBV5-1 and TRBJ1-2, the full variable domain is KAGVTQTPRYLIKTRGQQVTLSCSPISGHRSVSWYQQTPGQGLQFLFEYFSETQRNKGNFPGRFSGRQFSNSRSEMNVSTLELGDSALYLCASSRGQVYGYTFGSGTRLTVV.

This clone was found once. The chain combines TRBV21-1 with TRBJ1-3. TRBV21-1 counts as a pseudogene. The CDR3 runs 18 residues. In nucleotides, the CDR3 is TGTGCCAGCAGCCGTACCAAAAGAGGGGGGGTATATCGGTACACCATATATTTT. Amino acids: CASSRTKRGGVYRYTIYF.

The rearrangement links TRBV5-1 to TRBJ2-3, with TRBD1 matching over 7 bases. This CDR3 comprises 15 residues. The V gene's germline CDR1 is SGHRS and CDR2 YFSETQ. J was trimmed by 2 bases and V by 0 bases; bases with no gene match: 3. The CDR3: CASSLVTGDTDTQYF. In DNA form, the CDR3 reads TGCGCCAGCAGCTTGGTAACAGGGGACACAGATACGCAGTATTTT.

CDR3 sequence reads: CASSLGGLAGGPDTQYF. CDR3 nucleotides: TGTGCCAGCAGCTTAGGGGGACTAGCGGGGGGTCCAGATACGCAGTATTTT. V usage is TRBV13 and J usage is TRBJ2-3, with 15 bases identical to TRBD2. The CDR3 has 17 amino acids. V lost 0 bases and J lost 4; bases outside the gene matches: 2. Germline CDR1 is PRHDT and CDR2 is FYEKMQ (reference sequence).

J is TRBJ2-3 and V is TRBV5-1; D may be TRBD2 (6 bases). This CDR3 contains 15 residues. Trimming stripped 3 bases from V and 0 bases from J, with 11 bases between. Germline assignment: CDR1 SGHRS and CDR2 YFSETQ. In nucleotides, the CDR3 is TGCGCCAGCAGCTACGGCGGGGATAGCACAGATACGCAGTATTTT. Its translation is CASSYGGDSTDTQYF.

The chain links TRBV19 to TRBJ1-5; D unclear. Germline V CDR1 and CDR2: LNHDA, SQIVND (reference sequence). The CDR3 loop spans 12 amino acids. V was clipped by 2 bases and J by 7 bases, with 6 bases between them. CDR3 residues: CASSIQEQPQHF. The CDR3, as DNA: TGTGCCAGTAGTATACAGGAGCAGCCCCAGCATTTT.

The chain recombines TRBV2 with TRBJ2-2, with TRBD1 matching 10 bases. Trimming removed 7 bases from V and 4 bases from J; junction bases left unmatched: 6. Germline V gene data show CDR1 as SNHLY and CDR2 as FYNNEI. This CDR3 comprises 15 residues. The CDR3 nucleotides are TGTGCCAGCACCCCCTGGACAGGGGGCACCGGGGAGCTGTTTTTT. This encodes CASTPWTGGTGELFF.

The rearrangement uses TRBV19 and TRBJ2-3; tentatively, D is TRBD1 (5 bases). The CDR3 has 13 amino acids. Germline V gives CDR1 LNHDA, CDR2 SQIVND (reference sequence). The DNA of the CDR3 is TGTTCTTCACGTGGCAGGGTCCAAGATACGCAGTATTTT. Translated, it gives CSSRGRVQDTQYF.

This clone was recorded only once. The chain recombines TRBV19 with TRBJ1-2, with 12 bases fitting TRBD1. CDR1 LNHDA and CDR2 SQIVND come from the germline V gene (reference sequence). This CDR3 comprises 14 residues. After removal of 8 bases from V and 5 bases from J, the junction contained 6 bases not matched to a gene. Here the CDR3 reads CASGTGGDTYGYTF. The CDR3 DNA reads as TGTGCCAGTGGGACAGGGGGCGATACATATGGCTACACCTTC.

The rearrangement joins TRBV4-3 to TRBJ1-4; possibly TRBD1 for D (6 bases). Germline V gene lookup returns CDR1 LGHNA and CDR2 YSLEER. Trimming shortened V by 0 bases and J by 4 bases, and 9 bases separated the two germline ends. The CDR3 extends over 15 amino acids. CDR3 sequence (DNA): TGCGCCAGCAGCCAAGATTTACAGGGTAATGAAAAACTGTTTTTT. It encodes CASSQDLQGNEKLFF.

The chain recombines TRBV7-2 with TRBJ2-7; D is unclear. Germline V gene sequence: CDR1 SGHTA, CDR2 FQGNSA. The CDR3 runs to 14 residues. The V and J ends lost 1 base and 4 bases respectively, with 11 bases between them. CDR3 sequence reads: CASSLGQAMYEQYF. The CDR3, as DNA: TGTGCCAGCAGCTTAGGCCAGGCGATGTACGAGCAGTACTTC.

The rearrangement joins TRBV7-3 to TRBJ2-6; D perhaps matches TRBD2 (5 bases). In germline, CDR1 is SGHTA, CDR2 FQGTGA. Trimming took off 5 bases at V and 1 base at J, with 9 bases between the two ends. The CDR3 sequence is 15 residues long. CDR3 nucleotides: TGTGCCAGCAGCCTCCCGGGGTCTGGGGCCAACGTCCTGACTTTC. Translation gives CASSLPGSGANVLTF.

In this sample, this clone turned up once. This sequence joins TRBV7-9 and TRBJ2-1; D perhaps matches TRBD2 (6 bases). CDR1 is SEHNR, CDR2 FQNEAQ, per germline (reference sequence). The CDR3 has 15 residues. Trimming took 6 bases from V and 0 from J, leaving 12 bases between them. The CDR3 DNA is TGTGCCAGCAGGCGTACGGGGGTCTCCTACAATGAGCAGTTCTTC. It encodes CASRRTGVSYNEQFF. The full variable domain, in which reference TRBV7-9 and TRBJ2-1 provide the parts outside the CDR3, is DTGVSQNPRHKITKRGQNVTFRCDPISEHNRLYWYRQTLGQGPEFLTYFQNEAQLEKSRLLSDRFSAERPKGSFSTLEIQRTEQGDSAMYLCASRRTGVSYNEQFFGPGTRLTVL.

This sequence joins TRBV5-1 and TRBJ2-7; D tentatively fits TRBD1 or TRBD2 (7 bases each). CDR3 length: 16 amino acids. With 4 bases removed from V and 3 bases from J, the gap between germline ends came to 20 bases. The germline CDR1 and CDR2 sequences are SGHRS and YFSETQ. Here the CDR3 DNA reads TGCGCCAGCAGCCTTACAGGGGAGCGGGGCCTCTACGAGCAGTACTTC. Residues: CASSLTGERGLYEQYF.

The CDR3 loop is CASSEAPGGTDTQYF. CDR3 DNA sequence: TGTGCCAGCAGTGAAGCACCGGGAGGCACAGATACGCAGTATTTT. The chain combines TRBV2 with TRBJ2-3; maybe TRBD2 (6 bases). Between the trimmed V and J ends, which lost 0 bases and 1 base, there was a span of 8 bases. CDR1 SNHLY and CDR2 FYNNEI come from the germline V gene. The CDR3 runs to 15 residues.

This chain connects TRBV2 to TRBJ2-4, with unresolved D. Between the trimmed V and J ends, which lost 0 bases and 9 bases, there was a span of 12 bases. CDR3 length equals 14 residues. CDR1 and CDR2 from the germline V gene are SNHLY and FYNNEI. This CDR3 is CASSEALRESIQYF. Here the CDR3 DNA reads TGTGCCAGCAGTGAAGCGCTTAGGGAATCCATTCAGTACTTC.

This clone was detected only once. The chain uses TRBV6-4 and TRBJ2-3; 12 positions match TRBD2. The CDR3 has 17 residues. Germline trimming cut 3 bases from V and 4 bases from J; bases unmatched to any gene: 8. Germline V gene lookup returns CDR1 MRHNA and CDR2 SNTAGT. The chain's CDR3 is CASSEGPGLAGADTQYF. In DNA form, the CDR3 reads TGTGCCAGCAGTGAGGGGCCGGGACTAGCGGGTGCAGATACGCAGTATTTT.

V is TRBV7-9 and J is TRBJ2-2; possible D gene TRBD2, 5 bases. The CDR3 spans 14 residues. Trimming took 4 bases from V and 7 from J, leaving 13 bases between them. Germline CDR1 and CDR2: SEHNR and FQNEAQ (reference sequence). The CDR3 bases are TGTGCCAGCAGCTCGGACTTGAGGGACGGGGAGCTGTTTTTT. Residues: CASSSDLRDGELFF.

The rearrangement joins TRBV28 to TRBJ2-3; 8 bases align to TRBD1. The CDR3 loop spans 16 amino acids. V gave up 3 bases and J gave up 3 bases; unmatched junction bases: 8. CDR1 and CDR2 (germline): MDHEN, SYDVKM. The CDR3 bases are TGTGCCAGCAGTTTTGCCGGGACAGGTTTTACAGATACGCAGTATTTT. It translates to CASSFAGTGFTDTQYF.

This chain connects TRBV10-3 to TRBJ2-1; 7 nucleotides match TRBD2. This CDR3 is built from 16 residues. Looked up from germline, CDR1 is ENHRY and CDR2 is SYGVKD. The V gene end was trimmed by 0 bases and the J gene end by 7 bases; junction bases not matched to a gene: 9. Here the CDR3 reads CAISESRDYLYNEQFF. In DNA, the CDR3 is TGTGCCATCAGTGAGTCGAGGGACTACCTGTATAATGAGCAGTTCTTC.